The rows below give T cell receptor beta chains drawn from one sample of a study of T cell changes during pregnancy in multiple sclerosis. Data came from immunoSEQ multiplex PCR; TCRdb stores just in-frame clones and leaves some out. The sample holds more than 25,000 clones, approximately 86% seen once. Sample: CD8+ T cells from peripheral blood mononuclear cells, taken in the first trimester of pregnancy. The receptor set was obtained from a female donor with multiple sclerosis, enrolled in a pregnancy study. CDR3s leave out the opening cysteine and the closing phenylalanine or tryptophan. The D gene is left open where the match is weak.

CDR3 protein	J gene	V gene	D gene
ASSLVRRGIGELF	TRBJ2-2	TRBV13	TRBD1
ASTIWDRDYGYT	TRBJ1-2	TRBV27	TRBD1
ASSQDLTGGEYYEQY	TRBJ2-7	TRBV4-3	TRBD2
ATSEGASKNIQY	TRBJ2-4	TRBV15	TRBD1
ASSPGLAGGPDTQY	TRBJ2-3	TRBV5-1	TRBD2
ASSIGGAYTGELF	TRBJ2-2	TRBV9	NA
SAWGQGPGELF	TRBJ2-2	TRBV29-1	TRBD1
ASSSRDTLDGELF	TRBJ2-2	TRBV7-3	NA
AWSQGAGELF	TRBJ2-2	TRBV30	TRBD1
ASSHGQGSQETQY	TRBJ2-5	TRBV7-9	TRBD1
ASSLGDIIEGAVLYEQY	TRBJ2-7	TRBV5-1	TRBD1
ASSSPRTLYTDTQY	TRBJ2-3	TRBV19	NA
ASSQGSWRTNEKLF	TRBJ1-4	TRBV4-3	NA
ASRRDFGQPQH	TRBJ1-5	TRBV6-5	NA
ASLDRAMEYGYT	TRBJ1-2	TRBV19	TRBD1
ATRTGYGYT	TRBJ1-2	TRBV2	NA
ASSRQGDIVAEAF	TRBJ1-1	TRBV4-1	TRBD1
ASTYLGSSGNTIY	TRBJ1-3	TRBV28	NA
ASSFGQGSHEQY	TRBJ2-7	TRBV5-5	TRBD1
ASSFLGQENTEAF	TRBJ1-1	TRBV7-9	TRBD1
ASSLVLAGVSSYNEQF	TRBJ2-1	TRBV28	TRBD2
ATSAADGAGANVLT	TRBJ2-6	TRBV15	NA
ASSDILSAGLSNQPQH	TRBJ1-5	TRBV2	NA
ASSLVVGGDRGRGNTIY	TRBJ1-3	TRBV28	TRBD1
ASSVMAGVGYT	TRBJ1-2	TRBV9	NA
ASSVRLAPQETQY	TRBJ2-5	TRBV19	NA
ASSELAGGLADTQY	TRBJ2-3	TRBV9	TRBD2
ASSSGTGGVIQPQH	TRBJ1-5	TRBV28	TRBD1
ASSDPGAPQETQY	TRBJ2-5	TRBV2	NA
ASSLGPGYEQY	TRBJ2-7	TRBV27	NA
ASSIGQGPSYEQY	TRBJ2-7	TRBV7-3	TRBD1
ASSLGGREADTQY	TRBJ2-3	TRBV7-9	NA
ASSAGGGTEAF	TRBJ1-1	TRBV9	NA
ASSFNGELF	TRBJ2-2	TRBV7-2	NA
AWSETGTGELF	TRBJ2-2	TRBV30	TRBD1
ASSFVAGFDTEAF	TRBJ1-1	TRBV27	NA
ASSLGWGPDEQF	TRBJ2-1	TRBV5-4	NA
ASSDGGTNEKLF	TRBJ1-4	TRBV11-1	NA
ASSLVGGTEAF	TRBJ1-1	TRBV4-3	NA
AWSLDLSSYNEQF	TRBJ2-1	TRBV30	NA
ASSPSSGGLGETQY	TRBJ2-5	TRBV7-9	TRBD2
ASSAGQTTFTDTQY	TRBJ2-3	TRBV9	NA
ASRGTWLDTEAF	TRBJ1-1	TRBV28	NA
AWSRGNEQY	TRBJ2-7	TRBV30	NA
ASSLRRDGNSPLH	TRBJ1-6	TRBV11-1	NA
ASSSTDAQH	TRBJ1-5	TRBV7-9	NA